The entry below describes one T cell receptor beta chain. The data were taken from a study of glioma-infiltrating T cells after dendritic cell vaccination. At the level of the study: Patients had newly diagnosed or recurrent glioblastoma and received dendritic cell vaccines. Patients received three intradermal dendritic cell vaccine injections at biweekly intervals.

TCRB CDR3 was amplified from 2 ug genomic DNA or less. Sequenced by immunoSEQ multiplex PCR; TCRdb stores in-frame clones only, minus some. The repertoire holds tens of thousands of clones, with around nine tenths as singletons. Time point in this sample: after dendritic cell vaccination, including at tumor progression/relapse. CDR1 is SGHAT, CDR2 FQNNGV, per germline. This CDR3 comprises 13 residues. V was shortened by 6 bases and J by 1 base, with 9 bases between the two germline ends. Here the sequenced sample was blood, taken after dendritic cell vaccination. The sequence came from a human donor with glioblastoma. The J gene is TRBJ2-5, the V gene TRBV11-2; D perhaps matches TRBD2 (5 bases). This chain's CDR3 is CASRGAGQETQYF. The CDR3, as DNA: TGTGCCAGCAGGGGAGCAGGCCAAGAGACCCAGTACTTC.